This T cell receptor (beta chain) is from a study of Ad26.COV2.S vaccination and SARS-CoV-2 variants. As for the study in general: The Ad26.COV2.S arm of the COV1001 trial was where the donor was placed. Once or twice, 56 days apart, Ad26.COV2.S was delivered intramuscularly.

Clones were read by immunoSEQ multiplex PCR, and TCRdb kept only the in-frame ones, dropping some. This table has roughly 300,000 clones, approximately 90% appearing once. As concerns this clone: Its antigen is undetermined.

Germline CDR1 SQVTM, CDR2 ANQGSEA. The CDR3 runs to 13 residues. Trimming stripped 4 bases from V and 8 bases from J, with 17 bases between. Treatment specified: 15 to 20 received Ad26.COV2.S at low or high dose, single or two shots; five or six received placebo; per-sample allocation not given. Sampling happened 63 days after the first vaccine or placebo injection. Study-level results: Breadth of non-spike TCRs did not differ between vaccinees and placebo recipients.

The material sequenced was peripheral blood, taken in a trial of Ad26.COV2.S vaccine versus placebo. The V gene is TRBV29-1, the J gene TRBJ1-2; D is uncertain. This receptor was taken from a person between 18 and 59 years old who received the Ad26.COV2.S COVID-19 vaccine or a placebo. CDR3 DNA sequence: TGCAGCGTTGTGTTAAACCGGGGATTGGGCTACACCTTC. The encoded protein is CSVVLNRGLGYTF.